These 25 T cell receptor beta chains originate from one sample sequenced in a study of identical twins. A single record per CDR3 protein comes from TCRdb applying MiXCR to the 5' RACE reads. The repertoire holds approximately 1.8 million distinct CDR3 sequences, with about 32% as singletons. The sequencing input was cord blood. Every receptor here comes from a newborn girl in good health.

This clonotype was recorded many times. The rearrangement joins TRBV6-5 to TRBJ2-3; TRBD1 aligns across 8 bases. The CDR3 length is 15 residues. Germline trimming cut 5 bases from V and 4 bases from J; bases unmatched to any gene: 8. CDR1 MNHEY and CDR2 SVGAGI come from the germline V gene. DNA of the CDR3: TGTGCCAGCAGTCCGACAGGGGTTTTTGCAGATACGCAGTATTTT. This sequence encodes CASSPTGVFADTQYF.

This clonotype was observed a handful of times. The chain recombines TRBV27 with TRBJ2-7; D is possibly TRBD1 (6 bases). The V end was cut by 10 bases, the J end by 7 bases, with 23 bases between. Per germline, CDR1 MNHEY and CDR2 SMNVEV (reference sequence). The CDR3 has 14 residues. The CDR3 is CATQGYLAHNEQYF. In DNA form, the CDR3 reads TGTGCCACCCAGGGGTACCTAGCCCACAATGAGCAGTACTTC.

This clonotype was picked up a small number of times. The CDR3 DNA is TGCGCCAGCAGCTTCTTTGACAGGGCCAAAAACATTCAGTACTTC. Its translation is CASSFFDRAKNIQYF. V usage is TRBV5-1 and J usage is TRBJ2-4, with TRBD1 as a possible D gene (6 bases). The V gene's germline CDR1 is SGHRS and CDR2 YFSETQ. The CDR3 has 15 amino acids. V lost 2 bases to trimming and J lost 1 base, with 10 bases between them.

This clonotype was seen only a few times. The chain employs TRBV11-2 and TRBJ2-1, with D possibly being TRBD1 (6 bases). Germline CDR1 SGHAT, CDR2 FQNNGV. Trimming removed 4 bases from V and 6 bases from J, with 13 bases in between. This CDR3 region has 14 residues. Here the CDR3 reads CASSSTTGSNEQFF. The CDR3 nucleotides are TGTGCCAGCAGCTCCACAACAGGGTCCAATGAGCAGTTCTTC.

The chain is built from TRBV20-1 and TRBJ2-4; 9 bases match TRBD2. Germline V CDR1 and CDR2: DFQATT, SNEGSKA (reference sequence). This CDR3 region has 14 residues. V shed 1 base, J shed 7 bases, and the junction held 5 bases outside the gene matches. This CDR3 is CSARVRLAGNIQYF. CDR3 DNA sequence: TGCAGTGCTAGAGTACGGCTAGCGGGGAACATTCAGTACTTC.

This clonotype was seen a handful of times. This chain connects TRBV6-5 to TRBJ1-5; the D is unclear. V lost 11 bases and J lost 0, with 11 bases in between. The CDR3 extends over 13 amino acids. Per germline, CDR1 MNHEY and CDR2 SVGAGI. CDR3 DNA: TGTGCCTCGCGCGCGGTTAGCAATCAGCCCCAGCATTTT. Its protein is CASRAVSNQPQHF.

The V gene is TRBV20-1, the J gene TRBJ2-3, with D uncertain. The V end lost 4 bases, the J end lost 3 bases, and 11 bases lay between the germline ends. Germline CDR1 is DFQATT and CDR2 is SNEGSKA (reference sequence). This CDR3 is built from 13 residues. The CDR3 loop is CSATASVTDTQYF. CDR3 nucleotides: TGCAGTGCTACGGCTAGTGTAACAGATACGCAGTATTTT.

This clonotype came up a few times. V is TRBV12-3 or TRBV12-4 and J is TRBJ2-1; maybe TRBD2 (5 bases). The CDR3 runs to 13 residues. Trimming removed 6 bases at V and 4 bases at J, with 10 bases between. DNA of the CDR3: TGTGCCAGCAGGGTTACTAGTTACAATGAGCAGTTCTTC. Translation gives CASRVTSYNEQFF.

J is TRBJ2-3 and V is TRBV27; D might be TRBD2 (5 bases). The V end was cut by 8 bases, the J end by 2 bases, with 20 bases between. The CDR3 is made up of 16 amino acids. From germline, CDR1 is MNHEY and CDR2 SMNVEV (reference sequence). CDR3 sequence (DNA): TGTGCCAGCGCCTCGGTTGCTAGCCTTCTCACAGATACGCAGTATTTT. Residues: CASASVASLLTDTQYF.

The chain couples TRBV21-1 to TRBJ2-1; the table's D call TRBD1 went unverified against the DNA. TRBV21-1 is a listed pseudogene. The CDR3 extends over 16 amino acids. CDR3 DNA: TGTGCCAGCAGCAAAGGGGGGCCCCACTCCTACAATGAGCAGTTCTTC. Protein: CASSKGGPHSYNEQFF.

The V call is TRBV6-1, the J call TRBJ1-5, with D possibly TRBD1 on 6 matching bases. V was shortened by 7 bases and J by 5 bases, with 12 bases between the two germline ends. Germline loops: CDR1 MNHNS, CDR2 SASEGT. The CDR3 is 13 amino acids. The CDR3 is CASTLQGHQPQHF. DNA for the CDR3: TGTGCCAGCACCTTACAGGGTCATCAGCCCCAGCATTTT.

CDR3 coding DNA: TGTGCCAGCAGTTTTCAGGGAGCTCAGTACTTC. Encoded protein: CASSFQGAQYF. V and J are TRBV12-3 or TRBV12-4 and TRBJ2-5; D tentatively reads TRBD1 or TRBD2 (5 bases each). Trimming removed 3 bases from V and 11 bases from J, with 10 bases in between. This CDR3 has 11 amino acids.

V usage is TRBV20-1 and J usage is TRBJ2-1; weak D call: TRBD2 (5 bases). Per germline, CDR1 DFQATT and CDR2 SNEGSKA (reference sequence). CDR3 length: 15 amino acids. V was clipped by 3 bases and J by 7 bases, with 19 bases between them. CDR3 sequence (DNA): TGCAGTGCTAGTATCTCCCTAGCCGAGTATAATGAGCAGTTCTTC. This encodes CSASISLAEYNEQFF.

For this clonotype: One junction end does not reproduce the germline sequence, and a read error may be involved. The V call is TRBV3-1, the J call TRBJ2-3, with TRBD2 as a possible D gene (6 bases). This CDR3 is 14 amino acids long. The germline gives CDR1 LGHDT, CDR2 YNNKEL (reference sequence). The CDR3 DNA sequence: TGTGCCAACAGCCTCGGACTAACCACAGATACGCAGTATTTT. Amino acids: CANSLGLTTDTQYF.

V usage is TRBV3-1 and J usage is TRBJ2-1; possibly TRBD2 for D (6 bases). The CDR3 covers 11 residues. V lost 3 bases, J lost 12 bases, and 9 bases lay in between. Germline CDR1 reads LGHDT; CDR2 reads YNNKEL (reference sequence). In nucleotides, the CDR3 is TGTGCCAGCAGCCAGGTGGGACTGCAGTTCTTC. It yields the protein CASSQVGLQFF.

This rearrangement joins TRBV6-1 to TRBJ1-3, with unresolved D. The length of the CDR3 is 13 residues. Per germline, CDR1 MNHNS and CDR2 SASEGT. V lost 10 bases, J lost 0 bases, and 10 bases lay in between. The CDR3 loop reads CAIGRGSGNTIYF. The DNA of the CDR3 is TGTGCCATAGGACGGGGCTCTGGAAACACCATATATTTT.

This sequence joins TRBV5-1 and TRBJ2-7, with TRBD2 as a possible D gene (7 bases). Germline CDR1 is SGHRS and CDR2 is YFSETQ. Trimming shortened V by 0 bases and J by 3 bases, and 19 bases separated the two germline ends. The CDR3 runs to 17 residues. In DNA, the CDR3 is TGCGCCAGCAGCTTGGGGATTGGCGGGGGCGCAAGCTACGAGCAGTACTTC. This translates into CASSLGIGGGASYEQYF. Full variable domain (remainder filled in from reference TRBV5-1 and TRBJ2-7): KAGVTQTPRYLIKTRGQQVTLSCSPISGHRSVSWYQQTPGQGLQFLFEYFSETQRNKGNFPGRFSGRQFSNSRSEMNVSTLELGDSALYLCASSLGIGGGASYEQYFGPGTRLTVT.

The rearrangement joins TRBV10-3 to TRBJ2-3, with 9 bases that match TRBD2. Germline lookup yields CDR1 ENHRY and CDR2 SYGVKD. The CDR3 sequence is 15 residues long. The ends lost 6 bases at V and 11 bases at J; junction bases unmatched: 15. The DNA for the CDR3 is TGTGCCATCAGACTAAGCGGGGGGCTGTACAATGAGCAGTATTTT. It specifies CAIRLSGGLYNEQYF.

V usage is TRBV27 and J usage is TRBJ2-5, with D unclear. From germline, CDR1 is MNHEY and CDR2 SMNVEV (reference sequence). The CDR3 has 13 residues. Between the trimmed V and J ends, which lost 5 bases and 1 base, there was a span of 8 bases. CDR3 amino acids: CASSIFSQETQYF. CDR3 coding DNA: TGTGCCAGCAGTATATTCTCCCAAGAGACCCAGTACTTC.

This clonotype occurred a few times. The V call is TRBV5-4, the J call TRBJ2-1, with a weak D call TRBD2 (6 bases). V was pared by 6 bases and J by 7 bases, with 20 bases between. This CDR3 is 15 amino acids long. Per germline, CDR1 SGHNT and CDR2 YYREEE (reference sequence). This CDR3 is CASNLNAASVNEQFF. The CDR3 coding sequence is TGTGCCAGCAACTTAAACGCTGCTAGCGTAAATGAGCAGTTCTTC.

V is TRBV5-1 and J is TRBJ2-1; 13 positions agree with TRBD2. Trimming cost V 0 bases and J 2 bases; bases outside gene matches: 5. CDR1 is SGHRS and CDR2 is YFSETQ in the germline V gene. The CDR3 runs 18 residues. The CDR3 coding sequence is TGCGCCAGCAGCTTGGCCGGGACTAGCGGGGCCGCCTACAATGAGCAGTTCTTC. It is translated as CASSLAGTSGAAYNEQFF.

In its sample, this clonotype was seen many times. The CDR3 sequence: CASSLGNKETQYF. CDR3 coding DNA: TGTGCCAGCAGCTTGGGCAATAAAGAGACCCAGTACTTC. This sequence joins TRBV13 and TRBJ2-5, with D unclear. V shed 3 bases and J shed 3 bases, with 8 bases lying between them. This CDR3 has 13 amino acids. Germline values: CDR1 PRHDT, CDR2 FYEKMQ (reference sequence).

CDR3 bases: TGTGCCAGCGTCGGACAGGGATTCGAGCAGTACTTC. It yields the protein CASVGQGFEQYF. The chain has TRBV28 and TRBJ2-7; 8 bases line up with TRBD1. The length of the CDR3 is 12 residues. CDR1 and CDR2 (germline): MDHEN, SYDVKM. V was pared by 8 bases and J by 6 bases, with 6 bases of the junction left unmatched.

The J gene is TRBJ1-2, the V gene TRBV27, with D possibly matching TRBD1 (5 bases). Germline CDR1 is MNHEY and CDR2 is SMNVEV (reference sequence). The CDR3 loop spans 14 amino acids. V was trimmed by 7 bases and J by 4 bases, leaving 16 bases between them. The CDR3 coding sequence is TGTGCCAGCACCCCTAGTTGGGGACCCTATGGCTACACCTTC. This translates into CASTPSWGPYGYTF.

Ten or more counts support this clonotype. The CDR3 DNA is TGTGCCAGCAGTTTGACGACCTATGGCTACACCTTC. Residues: CASSLTTYGYTF. The gene calls are TRBV12-3 or TRBV12-4 and TRBJ1-2, with D uncertain. CDR3 size: 12 residues. V was shortened by 3 bases and J by 4 bases, with 6 bases between the two germline ends.